The 5 T cell receptor beta chains reported below all come from one sample, sequenced in a study of radiotherapy plus CTLA-4 blockade in lung cancer. Using immunoSEQ multiplex PCR, the repertoire was profiled, and TCRdb retains in-frame clones only, with some absent. The sample comprises 85,000 to 130,000 clones, 85% to 90% of which are singletons, and roughly 2.5% rests with the top ten. The sample was peripheral blood, taken from a patient treated with radiotherapy plus ipilimumab. The receptors were gathered from a human donor with non-small cell lung cancer that progressed on radiotherapy plus ipilimumab. Some clones in this sample may be carry-over from other donors' samples.

V gene TRBV27 combines with J gene TRBJ1-2; D may be TRBD1 (5 bases). V lost 4 bases to trimming and J lost 1 base, with 13 bases between them. Germline V gene sequence: CDR1 MNHEY, CDR2 SMNVEV (reference sequence). There are 15 residues in the CDR3. CDR3 residues: CASSSRSGGNYGYTF. The CDR3 DNA reads as TGTGCCAGCAGTTCAAGGTCCGGGGGTAACTATGGCTACACCTTC.

This clone has only one observation. Other DNA sequences in the sample encode the same CDR3. J is TRBJ1-1 and V is TRBV7-3; no reliable D call. Trimming cost V 5 bases and J 4 bases, with 11 bases left between them. Germline lookup yields CDR1 SGHTA and CDR2 FQGTGA. This CDR3 region has 13 residues. As DNA, the CDR3 is TGTGCCAGCAGCCCATCGACGGGCACTGAAGCTTTCTTT. Translated, it gives CASSPSTGTEAFF.

The chain employs TRBV21-1 and TRBJ2-7; the table's D call of TRBD2 was not tested on the DNA. TRBV21-1 is a pseudogene. The CDR3 consists of 17 residues. The CDR3, as DNA: TGTGCCAGCAGCAAAGCGCTTTCCCCGGACTTCGTCTACGAGCAGTACTTC. Protein product: CASSKALSPDFVYEQYF.

The chain is built from TRBV20-1 and TRBJ2-1, with D hard to call. Germline V gene sequence: CDR1 DFQATT, CDR2 SNEGSKA (reference sequence). Trimming took off 5 bases at V and 9 bases at J, with 11 bases between the two ends. This CDR3 contains 11 residues. CDR3 loop: CSAPVYPEQFF. CDR3 bases: TGCAGTGCTCCCGTTTATCCTGAGCAGTTCTTC.

This rearrangement joins TRBV18 to TRBJ2-7, with D tentatively TRBD1 (5 bases). V gave up 5 bases and J gave up 4 bases, with 12 bases separating them. CDR3 length: 13 residues. Germline V gene lookup returns CDR1 KGHSH and CDR2 LQKENI. The CDR3 protein is CASSSSTGYEQYF. DNA for the CDR3: TGTGCCAGCTCATCCTCCACAGGATACGAGCAGTACTTC.